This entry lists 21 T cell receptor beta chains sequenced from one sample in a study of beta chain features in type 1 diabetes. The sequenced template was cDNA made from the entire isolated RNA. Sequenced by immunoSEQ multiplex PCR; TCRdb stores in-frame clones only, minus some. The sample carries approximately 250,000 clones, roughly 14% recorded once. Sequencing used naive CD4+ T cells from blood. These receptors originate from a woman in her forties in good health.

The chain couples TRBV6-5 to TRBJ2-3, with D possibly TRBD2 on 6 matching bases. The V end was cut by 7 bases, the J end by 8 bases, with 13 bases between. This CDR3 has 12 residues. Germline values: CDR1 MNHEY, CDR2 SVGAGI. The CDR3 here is CASTPKAGTQYF. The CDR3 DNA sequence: TGTGCCAGCACCCCGAAAGCGGGTACGCAGTATTTT.

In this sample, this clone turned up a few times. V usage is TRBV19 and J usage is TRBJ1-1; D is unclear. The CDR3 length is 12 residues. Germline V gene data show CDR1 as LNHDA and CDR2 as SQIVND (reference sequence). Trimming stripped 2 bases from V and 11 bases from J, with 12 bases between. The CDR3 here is CASSIRSGNAFF. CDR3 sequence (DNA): TGTGCCAGTAGTATAAGGTCGGGGAACGCTTTCTTT.

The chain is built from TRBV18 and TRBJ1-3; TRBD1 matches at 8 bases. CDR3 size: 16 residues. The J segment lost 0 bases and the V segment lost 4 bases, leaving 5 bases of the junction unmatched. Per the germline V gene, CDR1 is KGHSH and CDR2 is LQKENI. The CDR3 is CASSRTGGNSGNTIYF. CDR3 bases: TGTGCCAGCTCACGTACAGGGGGTAACTCTGGAAACACCATATATTTT.

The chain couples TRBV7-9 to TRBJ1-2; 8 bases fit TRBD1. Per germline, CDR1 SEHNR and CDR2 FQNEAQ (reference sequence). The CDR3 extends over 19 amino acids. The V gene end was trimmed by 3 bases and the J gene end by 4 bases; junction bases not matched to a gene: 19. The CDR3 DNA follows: TGTGCCAGCAGCTTTTCTAGGGATGTATGGCAGGGGGCCGGCTATGGCTACACCTTC. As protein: CASSFSRDVWQGAGYGYTF.

CDR3 bases: TGTGCCAGCAGCTTAGATCCAGGACAGGGGGTATTTGGCTACACCTTC. Protein sequence: CASSLDPGQGVFGYTF. The rearrangement uses TRBV11-2 and TRBJ1-2, with 10 nucleotides matching TRBD1. CDR1 is SGHAT, CDR2 FQNNGV, per germline. Trimming at V came to 0 bases and at J to 7 bases, leaving 8 bases not matched to a gene. The CDR3 covers 16 residues. The variable domain in full, with the rest retrieved from reference TRBV11-2 and TRBJ1-2, is EAGVAQSPRYKIIEKRQSVAFWCNPISGHATLYWYQQILGQGPKLLIQFQNNGVVDDSQLPKDRFSAERLKGVDSTLKIQPAKLEDSAVYLCASSLDPGQGVFGYTFGSGTRLTVV.

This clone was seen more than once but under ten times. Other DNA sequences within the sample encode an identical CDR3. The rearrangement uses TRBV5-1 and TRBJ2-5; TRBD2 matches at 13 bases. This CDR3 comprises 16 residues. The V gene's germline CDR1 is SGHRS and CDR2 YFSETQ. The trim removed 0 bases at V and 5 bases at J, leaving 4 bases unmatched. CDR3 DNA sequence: TGCGCCAGCAGCTTGGGGACTAGCGGGGGCCCGGAGACCCAGTACTTC. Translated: CASSLGTSGGPETQYF. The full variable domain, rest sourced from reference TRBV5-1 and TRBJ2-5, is KAGVTQTPRYLIKTRGQQVTLSCSPISGHRSVSWYQQTPGQGLQFLFEYFSETQRNKGNFPGRFSGRQFSNSRSEMNVSTLELGDSALYLCASSLGTSGGPETQYFGPGTRLLVL.

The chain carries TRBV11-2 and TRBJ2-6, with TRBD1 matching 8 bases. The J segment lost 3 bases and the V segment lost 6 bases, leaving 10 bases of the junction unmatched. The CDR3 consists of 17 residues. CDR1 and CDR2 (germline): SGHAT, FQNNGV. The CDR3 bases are TGTGCCAGCAGATCATTGACAGGGGTCCTTGGGGCCAACGTCCTGACTTTC. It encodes CASRSLTGVLGANVLTF.

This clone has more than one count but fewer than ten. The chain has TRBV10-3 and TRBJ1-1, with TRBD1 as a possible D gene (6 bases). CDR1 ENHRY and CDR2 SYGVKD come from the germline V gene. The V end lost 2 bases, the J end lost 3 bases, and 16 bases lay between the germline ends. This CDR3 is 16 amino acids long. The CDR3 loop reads CAISEQNKQGYTEAFF. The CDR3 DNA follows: TGTGCCATCAGTGAGCAAAACAAACAGGGATACACTGAAGCTTTCTTT.

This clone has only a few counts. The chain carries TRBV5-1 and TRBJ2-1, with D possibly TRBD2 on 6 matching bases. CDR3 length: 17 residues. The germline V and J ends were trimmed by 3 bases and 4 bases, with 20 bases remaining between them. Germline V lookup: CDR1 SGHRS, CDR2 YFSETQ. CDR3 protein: CASSSPIAGTGYNEQFF. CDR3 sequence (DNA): TGCGCCAGCAGCTCACCTATAGCCGGGACTGGTTACAATGAGCAGTTCTTC.

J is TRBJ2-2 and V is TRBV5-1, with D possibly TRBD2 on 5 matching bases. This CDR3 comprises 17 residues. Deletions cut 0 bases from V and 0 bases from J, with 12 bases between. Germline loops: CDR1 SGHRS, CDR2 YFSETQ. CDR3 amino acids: CASSLDPLDSNTGELFF. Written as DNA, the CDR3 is TGCGCCAGCAGCTTGGATCCTTTGGACTCGAACACCGGGGAGCTGTTTTTT. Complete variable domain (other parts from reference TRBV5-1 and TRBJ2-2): KAGVTQTPRYLIKTRGQQVTLSCSPISGHRSVSWYQQTPGQGLQFLFEYFSETQRNKGNFPGRFSGRQFSNSRSEMNVSTLELGDSALYLCASSLDPLDSNTGELFFGEGSRLTVL.

CDR3 sequence: CASSQGDRINEKLFF. CDR3 in DNA: TGCGCCAGCAGCCAAGGGGACAGGATTAATGAAAAACTGTTTTTT. The chain joins TRBV4-3 to TRBJ1-4, with 8 bases identical to TRBD1. With V trimmed by 1 base and J by 4 bases, 2 bases remained unmatched. The CDR3 consists of 15 residues. Germline V CDR1 and CDR2: LGHNA, YSLEER.

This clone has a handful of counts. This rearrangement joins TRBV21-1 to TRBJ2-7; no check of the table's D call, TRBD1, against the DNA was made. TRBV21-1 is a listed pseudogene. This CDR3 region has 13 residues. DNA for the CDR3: TGTGCCAGCAGCATTGGCCAGTCCTACGAGCAGTACTTC. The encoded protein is CASSIGQSYEQYF.

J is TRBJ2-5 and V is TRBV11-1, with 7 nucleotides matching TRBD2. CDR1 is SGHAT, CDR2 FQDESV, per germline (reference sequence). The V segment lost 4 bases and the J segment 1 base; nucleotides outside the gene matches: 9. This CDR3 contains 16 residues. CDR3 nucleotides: TGTGCCAGCAGCTCACCGAAGAGGGAGGGCCAAGAGACCCAGTACTTC. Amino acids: CASSSPKREGQETQYF.

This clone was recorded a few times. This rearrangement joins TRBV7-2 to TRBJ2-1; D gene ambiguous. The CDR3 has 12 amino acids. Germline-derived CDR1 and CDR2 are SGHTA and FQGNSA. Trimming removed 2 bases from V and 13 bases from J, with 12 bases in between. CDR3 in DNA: TGTGCCAGCAGCTTACGGTCCGGTAAACAGTTCTTC. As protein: CASSLRSGKQFF. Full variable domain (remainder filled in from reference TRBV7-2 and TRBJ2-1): GAGVSQSPSNKVTEKGKDVELRCDPISGHTALYWYRQSLGQGLEFLIYFQGNSAPDKSGLPSDRFSAERTGGSVSTLTIQRTQQEDSAVYLCASSLRSGKQFFGPGTRLTVL.

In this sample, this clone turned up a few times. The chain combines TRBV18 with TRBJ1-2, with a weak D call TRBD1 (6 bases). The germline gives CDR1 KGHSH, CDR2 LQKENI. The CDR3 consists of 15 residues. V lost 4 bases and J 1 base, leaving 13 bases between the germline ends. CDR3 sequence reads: CASSLRDISNYGYTF. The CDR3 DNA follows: TGTGCCAGCTCACTCCGGGACATAAGTAACTATGGCTACACCTTC.

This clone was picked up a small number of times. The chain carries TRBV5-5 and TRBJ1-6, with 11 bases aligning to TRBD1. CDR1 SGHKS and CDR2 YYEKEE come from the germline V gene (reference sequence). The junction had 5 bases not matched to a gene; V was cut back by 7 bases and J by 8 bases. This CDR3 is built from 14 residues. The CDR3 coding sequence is TGTGCCAGCTTCGAGGGACAGGGGGATTCACCCCTCCACTTT. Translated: CASFEGQGDSPLHF.

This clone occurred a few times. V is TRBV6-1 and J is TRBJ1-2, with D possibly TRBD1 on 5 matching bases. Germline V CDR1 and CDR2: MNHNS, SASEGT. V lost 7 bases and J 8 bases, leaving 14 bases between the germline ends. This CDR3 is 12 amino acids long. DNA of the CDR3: TGTGCCAGCAAGGTCGCCCAGGGAGGCTACACCTTC. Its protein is CASKVAQGGYTF.

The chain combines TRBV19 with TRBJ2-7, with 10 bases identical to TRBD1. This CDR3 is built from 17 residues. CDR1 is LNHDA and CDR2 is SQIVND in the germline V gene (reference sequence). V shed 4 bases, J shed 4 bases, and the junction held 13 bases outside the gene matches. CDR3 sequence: CASSTNGRQGAGYEQYF. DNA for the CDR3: TGTGCCAGTAGTACCAACGGAAGACAGGGGGCCGGGTACGAGCAGTACTTC.

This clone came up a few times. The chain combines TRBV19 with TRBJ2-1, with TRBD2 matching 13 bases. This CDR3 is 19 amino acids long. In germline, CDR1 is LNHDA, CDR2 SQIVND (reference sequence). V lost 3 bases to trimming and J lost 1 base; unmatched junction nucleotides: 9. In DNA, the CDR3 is TGTGCCAGTAGTATGGGGGGGACTAGCGGGGAACCTTCCTACAATGAGCAGTTCTTC. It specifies CASSMGGTSGEPSYNEQFF.

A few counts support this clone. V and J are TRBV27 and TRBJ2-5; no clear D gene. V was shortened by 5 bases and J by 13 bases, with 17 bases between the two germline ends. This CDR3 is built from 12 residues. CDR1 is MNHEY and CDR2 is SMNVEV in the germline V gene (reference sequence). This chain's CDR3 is CASSPSGRFRYF. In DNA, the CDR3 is TGTGCCAGCAGTCCCTCAGGCCGGTTCAGGTACTTC.

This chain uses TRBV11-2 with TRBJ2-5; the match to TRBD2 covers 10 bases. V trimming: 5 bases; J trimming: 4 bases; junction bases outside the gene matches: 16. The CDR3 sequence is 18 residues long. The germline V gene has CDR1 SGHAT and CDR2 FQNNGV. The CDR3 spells CASSPPGRLAGGIETQYF. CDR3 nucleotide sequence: TGTGCCAGCAGCCCACCGGGGAGGTTAGCGGGGGGAATAGAGACCCAGTACTTC.